Listed below are T cell receptor beta chains from one sample, sequenced in a study of CD8 T cells in ankylosing spondylitis. TCRdb ran MiXCR on the 5' RACE reads and lists one entry per CDR3 protein. This table has 150,000 to 200,000 distinct CDR3 sequences, roughly 20% appearing once. Sequenced: blood, either unsorted or a sorted T cell fraction (not recorded which). Source of these receptors: a male donor under 30 with ankylosing spondylitis or in good health (not recorded which). Each CDR3 is given with its conserved first and last residue. The D gene is left open where the match is weak. Clone size is given for some rows only: seen once, a few or many times, or a class if the clone is expanded.

D: TRBD1; J: TRBJ1-1; size: .; V: TRBV9; CDR3: CASSVGHRGNTEAFF; DNA: TGTGCCAGCAGCGTAGGTCACAGGGGGAACACTGAAGCTTTCTTT
D: TRBD1; J: TRBJ1-2; size: many; V: TRBV6-5; CDR3: CASSYSRGQGYHGYTF; DNA: TGTGCCAGCAGTTACTCGAGAGGACAGGGGTATCATGGCTACACCTTC
D: TRBD1; J: TRBJ2-7; size: many; V: TRBV11-2; CDR3: CASSPEGQRSYEQYF; DNA: TGTGCCAGCAGCCCCGAGGGACAGCGCTCCTACGAGCAGTACTTC
D: TRBD2; J: TRBJ2-1; size: .; V: TRBV30; CDR3: CAWKASSGRAFTYNEQFF; DNA: TGTGCCTGGAAGGCGAGCAGCGGGAGGGCCTTTACCTACAATGAGCAGTTCTTC
D: .; J: TRBJ1-6; size: many; V: TRBV20-1; CDR3: CSASSQGGNSPLHF; DNA: TGCAGTGCTAGCAGCCAGGGCGGGAATTCACCCCTCCACTTT
D: TRBD1; J: TRBJ2-2; size: many; V: TRBV5-1; CDR3: CASSLYETGGTGELFF; DNA: TGCGCCAGCAGCTTGTACGAGACAGGGGGCACCGGGGAGCTGTTTTTT
D: TRBD1; J: TRBJ2-7; size: many; V: TRBV5-6; CDR3: CASSQGQGVHYEQYF; DNA: TGTGCCAGCAGCCAGGGACAGGGGGTACACTACGAGCAGTACTTC
D: .; J: TRBJ2-7; size: many; V: TRBV29-1; CDR3: CSVRPRSYEQYF; DNA: TGCAGCGTGCGTCCCCGCAGTTACGAGCAGTACTTC
D: .; J: TRBJ1-1; size: .; V: TRBV9; CDR3: CASSSSGGLNTEAFF; DNA: TGTGCCAGCAGCTCCTCGGGGGGCTTGAACACTGAAGCTTTCTTT
D: TRBD1; J: TRBJ2-6; size: many; V: TRBV6-5; CDR3: CASSYRAPDREVSGANVLTF; DNA: TGTGCCAGCAGTTATCGGGCCCCGGACAGGGAAGTATCTGGGGCCAACGTCCTGACTTTC
D: .; J: TRBJ1-6; size: many; V: TRBV12-3/TRBV12-4; CDR3: CASSVHNSPLHF; DNA: TGTGCCAGCAGCGTACACAATTCACCCCTCCACTTT
D: .; J: TRBJ2-6; size: few; V: TRBV10-3; CDR3: CAITQPRSGANVLTF; DNA: TGTGCCATCACCCAGCCCCGCTCTGGGGCCAACGTCCTGACTTTC
D: .; J: TRBJ2-5; size: many; V: TRBV6-5; CDR3: CASSSEMGLETQYF; DNA: TGTGCCAGCAGTTCAGAAATGGGGTTAGAGACCCAGTACTTC
D: TRBD1; J: TRBJ2-1; size: many; V: TRBV5-6; CDR3: CASSLDQGAGNEQFF; DNA: TGTGCCAGCAGCTTGGATCAGGGGGCGGGAAATGAGCAGTTCTTC
D: TRBD2; J: TRBJ2-2; size: many; V: TRBV12-3/TRBV12-4; CDR3: CASSKGLAGVTGELFF; DNA: TGTGCCAGCAGTAAAGGACTAGCGGGAGTGACCGGGGAGCTGTTTTTT
D: TRBD2; J: TRBJ2-5; size: many; V: TRBV6-5; CDR3: CASSYRGTSVQETQYF; DNA: TGTGCCAGCAGTTACAGGGGGACTAGCGTCCAAGAGACCCAGTACTTC
D: .; J: TRBJ2-3; size: .; V: TRBV20-1; CDR3: CSAFIQPEDTQYF; DNA: TGCAGTGCCTTCATCCAGCCCGAGGATACGCAGTATTTT
D: .; J: TRBJ2-1; size: many; V: TRBV20-1; CDR3: CSAGPTRGPFNEQFF; DNA: TGCAGTGCTGGTCCTACGAGAGGGCCATTCAATGAGCAGTTCTTC
D: .; J: TRBJ2-1; size: many; V: TRBV29-1; CDR3: CSVENNEQFF; DNA: TGCAGCGTGGAGAACAATGAGCAGTTCTTC
D: .; J: TRBJ1-4; size: many; V: TRBV5-1; CDR3: CASSRDGNKEKLFF; DNA: TGCGCCAGCAGCCGGGACGGTAATAAGGAAAAACTGTTTTTT
D: TRBD2; J: TRBJ2-5; size: many; V: TRBV7-2; CDR3: CASSLASGRRETQYF; DNA: TGTGCCAGCAGCTTAGCTAGCGGGAGACGTGAGACCCAGTACTTC
D: .; J: TRBJ2-1; size: many; V: TRBV7-6; CDR3: CASSPSASSYNEQFF; DNA: TGTGCCAGCAGCCCTAGCGCGAGCTCCTACAATGAGCAGTTCTTC
D: TRBD1; J: TRBJ2-1; size: .; V: TRBV6-5; CDR3: CASTSQGFNEQFF; DNA: TGTGCCAGTACTTCACAGGGGTTCAATGAGCAGTTCTTC
D: .; J: TRBJ2-3; size: many; V: TRBV5-1; CDR3: CASSRGYSTDTQYF; DNA: TGCGCCAGCAGCAGGGGGTACAGCACAGATACGCAGTATTTT
D: .; J: TRBJ2-3; size: many; V: TRBV2; CDR3: CASGSVPTDTQYF; DNA: TGTGCCAGCGGTTCAGTCCCCACAGATACGCAGTATTTT
D: .; J: TRBJ1-2; size: .; V: TRBV12-3/TRBV12-4; CDR3: CASTPGLNNYGYTF; DNA: TGTGCCAGCACCCCAGGGCTGAATAACTATGGCTACACCTTC
D: .; J: TRBJ2-5; size: many; V: TRBV6-1; CDR3: CASTEETQYF; DNA: TGTGCCAGCACGGAAGAGACCCAGTACTTC
D: .; J: TRBJ2-1; size: many; V: TRBV6-5; CDR3: CASSYYGDNEQFF; DNA: TGTGCCAGCAGTTACTATGGGGACAATGAGCAGTTCTTC
D: .; J: TRBJ2-2; size: many; V: TRBV12-3/TRBV12-4; CDR3: CATKSGETGELFF; DNA: TGTGCCACCAAGAGTGGGGAGACCGGGGAGCTGTTTTTT
D: .; J: TRBJ1-6; size: many; V: TRBV29-1; CDR3: CSVAIEPTNSPLHF; DNA: TGCAGCGTTGCGATTGAGCCCACAAATTCACCCCTCCACTTT
D: TRBD2; J: TRBJ2-1; size: many; V: TRBV19; CDR3: CASSWGGGYNEQFF; DNA: TGTGCCAGTAGTTGGGGGGGAGGCTACAATGAGCAGTTCTTC
D: .; J: TRBJ2-5; size: many; V: TRBV20-1; CDR3: CSARDLLQETQYF; DNA: TGCAGTGCTAGAGATCTCCTCCAAGAGACCCAGTACTTC
D: TRBD2; J: TRBJ2-1; size: .; V: TRBV10-3; CDR3: CAISVSAGGNEQFF; DNA: TGTGCCATCAGTGTGTCAGCGGGAGGCAATGAGCAGTTCTTC
D: TRBD1; J: TRBJ1-2; size: many; V: TRBV11-2; CDR3: CASSQRTGLNGYTF; DNA: TGTGCCAGCAGCCAGCGGACAGGGTTGAATGGCTACACCTTC
D: TRBD2; J: TRBJ2-3; size: many; V: TRBV6-5; CDR3: CASRSGRASTDTQYF; DNA: TGTGCCAGCAGAAGCGGGAGGGCTAGCACAGATACGCAGTATTTT
D: .; J: TRBJ2-3; size: few; V: TRBV7-8; CDR3: CASSLLEDSTDTQYF; DNA: TGTGCCAGCAGCCTGCTAGAGGATAGCACAGATACGCAGTATTTT
D: .; J: TRBJ1-5; size: .; V: TRBV7-2; CDR3: CASSLWGDNQPQHF; DNA: TGTGCCAGCAGCTTATGGGGTGACAATCAGCCCCAGCATTTT
D: .; J: TRBJ1-2; size: many; V: TRBV5-1; CDR3: CASTQGSPGYGYTF; DNA: TGCGCCAGCACCCAGGGTTCCCCTGGCTATGGCTACACCTTC
D: .; J: TRBJ1-6; size: many; V: TRBV11-3; CDR3: CASSETLDSASPLHF; DNA: TGTGCCAGCAGCGAAACGTTGGACTCGGCGTCACCCCTCCACTTT
D: .; J: TRBJ1-2; size: many; V: TRBV20-1; CDR3: CSARGGENYGYTF; DNA: TGCAGTGCTAGAGGGGGTGAAAACTATGGCTACACCTTC
D: TRBD1; J: TRBJ2-3; size: many; V: TRBV20-1; CDR3: CSATDRGRTDTQYF; DNA: TGCAGTGCTACGGACAGGGGAAGGACAGATACGCAGTATTTT
D: .; J: TRBJ2-2; size: many; V: TRBV19; CDR3: CASYEGENTGELFF; DNA: TGTGCCAGTTACGAGGGGGAGAACACCGGGGAGCTGTTTTTT
D: TRBD2; J: TRBJ2-3; size: many; V: TRBV4-2; CDR3: CASSQDRRTSVKGGSDTQYF; DNA: TGTGCCAGCAGCCAAGATCGGCGGACTAGCGTGAAAGGGGGATCAGATACGCAGTATTTT
D: .; J: TRBJ2-7; size: many; V: TRBV18; CDR3: CASSRLGEHEQYF; DNA: TGTGCCAGCTCACGTCTAGGGGAGCACGAGCAGTACTTC
D: .; J: TRBJ2-1; size: many; V: TRBV6-5; CDR3: CASSYSKGGGTYNEQFF; DNA: TGTGCCAGCAGTTACTCGAAGGGTGGTGGCACCTACAATGAGCAGTTCTTC
D: .; J: TRBJ2-5; size: many; V: TRBV5-6; CDR3: CASRGGLGGETQYF; DNA: TGTGCCAGCAGAGGGGGGTTAGGCGGTGAGACCCAGTACTTC
D: .; J: TRBJ2-7; size: many; V: TRBV24-1; CDR3: CATSDEVDEQYF; DNA: TGTGCCACCAGTGATGAGGTTGACGAGCAGTACTTC
D: TRBD1; J: TRBJ1-5; size: few; V: TRBV5-1; CDR3: CASSLVGGEQPQHF; DNA: TGCGCCAGCAGCTTGGTAGGGGGCGAACAGCCCCAGCATTTT
D: .; J: TRBJ1-5; size: few; V: TRBV10-3; CDR3: CAISRDKYSNQPQHF; DNA: TGTGCCATCAGTAGGGACAAGTATAGCAATCAGCCCCAGCATTTT
D: .; J: TRBJ1-5; size: .; V: TRBV9; CDR3: CASSVEDSNQPQHF; DNA: TGTGCCAGCAGCGTAGAAGACAGCAATCAGCCCCAGCATTTT
D: .; J: TRBJ2-1; size: many; V: TRBV18; CDR3: CASSPGGTLNEQFF; DNA: TGTGCCAGCTCACCAGGCGGGACTCTCAATGAGCAGTTCTTC
D: TRBD1; J: TRBJ1-1; size: .; V: TRBV19; CDR3: CASKGQGYTEAFF; DNA: TGTGCCAGTAAAGGACAGGGTTACACTGAAGCTTTCTTT
D: .; J: TRBJ2-1; size: many; V: TRBV6-2/TRBV6-3; CDR3: CASNDNTYNEQFF; DNA: TGTGCCAGCAATGATAATACTTACAATGAGCAGTTCTTC
D: .; J: TRBJ1-3; size: many; V: TRBV2; CDR3: CAHKGGSIPGNTIYF; DNA: TGTGCCCACAAGGGCGGCAGCATCCCTGGAAACACCATATATTTT
D: TRBD2; J: TRBJ2-7; size: .; V: TRBV4-2; CDR3: CASSQEGREGDEQYF; DNA: TGTGCCAGCAGCCAAGAGGGGCGGGAGGGGGACGAGCAGTACTTC
D: .; J: TRBJ1-1; size: many; V: TRBV12-3/TRBV12-4; CDR3: CASRLANTEAFF; DNA: TGTGCCAGCAGATTGGCGAACACTGAAGCTTTCTTT
D: TRBD1; J: TRBJ2-1; size: many; V: TRBV6-1; CDR3: CASRSGTGDNEQFF; DNA: TGTGCCAGCAGGTCCGGGACAGGGGACAATGAGCAGTTCTTC
D: .; J: TRBJ2-1; size: few; V: TRBV27; CDR3: CASSLVGPGLYNEQFF; DNA: TGTGCCAGCAGTTTAGTCGGGCCAGGTCTATACAATGAGCAGTTCTTC
D: TRBD2; J: TRBJ2-1; size: many; V: TRBV5-1; CDR3: CASSRGVNEQFF; DNA: TGCGCCAGCAGTCGGGGGGTCAATGAGCAGTTCTTC